These T cell receptor beta chains were read from a single sample in a study of T cell changes during pregnancy in multiple sclerosis. The data were produced by immunoSEQ multiplex PCR, yet TCRdb's version contains in-frame clones alone and is incomplete. The table includes 57,000 or so clones, approximately 88% detected once. The specimen comprised peripheral blood, sampled in the first trimester of pregnancy. The receptors were sampled from a female donor with multiple sclerosis, enrolled in a pregnancy study. CDR3s include the opening cysteine and the closing phenylalanine or tryptophan. The order of the fields is J gene, V gene, clone size, D gene, CDR3 DNA, CDR3 protein. The D gene is left open where the match is weak. Some rows mark clone size as missing; the rest say once, few, many or name a class of expanded clone.

TRBJ2-7	TRBV7-2	-	TRBD2	TGTGCCAGCAGCAGCCTAGCGGGGTACGAGCAGTACTTC	CASSSLAGYEQYF
TRBJ2-6	TRBV29-1	-	TRBD1	TGCAGCGTGACAGGGGCCGCTGGGGCCAACGTCCTGACTTTC	CSVTGAAGANVLTF
TRBJ2-4	TRBV5-1	-	TRBD2	TGCGCCAGCAGCTTGGGAGGTGGTAGCGGGAAAGCCAAAAACATTCAGTACTTC	CASSLGGGSGKAKNIQYF
TRBJ2-1	TRBV5-4	-	-	TGTGCCAGCAGCTTGGGGGGAGCCCTCAATGAGCAGTTCTTC	CASSLGGALNEQFF
TRBJ1-1	TRBV6-1	few	TRBD1	TGTGCCAGCAGTGAAGACAGGGGCACTGAAGCTTTCTTT	CASSEDRGTEAFF
TRBJ2-2	TRBV5-4	once	-	TGTGCCAGCATATATCGTGGGACACAATCGAACACCGGGGAGCTGTTTTTT	CASIYRGTQSNTGELFF
TRBJ2-7	TRBV7-9	-	TRBD1	TGTGCCAGCAGCCTAACTACAGGGGCCTACGAGCAGTACTTC	CASSLTTGAYEQYF
TRBJ2-1	TRBV27	-	TRBD2	TGTGCCAGCATTCCGCTAGGGACTAGCGGGAGAGCCTACAATGAGCAGTTCTTC	CASIPLGTSGRAYNEQFF
TRBJ2-6	TRBV5-4	-	-	TGTGCCAGCAGCTGGAGTTCCGCTGGGGCCAACGTCCTGACTTTC	CASSWSSAGANVLTF
TRBJ2-5	TRBV6-1	-	TRBD2	TGTGCCAGCAGTGTGATGGCCGCGTCGAGCGGGAGGGCCGGGGAGACCCAGTACTTC	CASSVMAASSGRAGETQYF
TRBJ2-7	TRBV5-1	-	-	TGCGCCAGCAGCTTGTCCTACGGGATGGGTTACGAGCAGTACTTC	CASSLSYGMGYEQYF
TRBJ2-2	TRBV5-1	-	-	TGCGCCAGCATTCGGGGACAGACATTCGGGGGCGGGGAGCTGTTTTTT	CASIRGQTFGGGELFF
TRBJ1-4	TRBV7-8	-	TRBD1	TGTGCCAGCAGCTCTAGCCGGGACAGATCTAATGAAAAACTGTTTTTT	CASSSSRDRSNEKLFF
TRBJ1-2	TRBV11-2	-	TRBD1	TGTGCCAGCAGCTTCACAGGGGACCCCTATGGCTACACCTTC	CASSFTGDPYGYTF
TRBJ2-2	TRBV25-1	-	-	TGTGCCAGCAGTGATGGACAGACCATTCTCACCGGGGAGCTGTTTTTT	CASSDGQTILTGELFF
TRBJ2-5	TRBV9	-	-	TGTGCCAGCAGCGTAGCTACGGGATTGGGGGCTGCGGAGACCCAGTACTTC	CASSVATGLGAAETQYF
TRBJ1-2	TRBV6-1	-	-	TGTGCCAGCAGTCTTACTATGCGAAAGACCTATGGCTACACCTTC	CASSLTMRKTYGYTF
TRBJ2-5	TRBV10-2	-	TRBD2	TGCGCCAGCAGTGGTATAGCGGGGCCACAAGAGACCCAGTACTTC	CASSGIAGPQETQYF
TRBJ2-2	TRBV27	-	TRBD1	TGTGCCAGCAGTTTACGGGACAGGTACACCGGGGAGCTGTTTTTT	CASSLRDRYTGELFF
TRBJ2-1	TRBV27	-	-	TGTGCCAGCAGTTTGGGGCGGGGACGATACAATGAGCAGTTCTTC	CASSLGRGRYNEQFF
TRBJ2-5	TRBV30	-	TRBD2	TGTGCCACAACCTCAGGGTTCCGAGCGGGAGAGGGTTTTGTTGAGACCCAGTACTTC	CATTSGFRAGEGFVETQYF
TRBJ1-2	TRBV5-4	-	TRBD1	TGTGCCAGCAGCTTGATAACAGGGGGCTCTGGCTACACCTTC	CASSLITGGSGYTF
TRBJ2-4	TRBV30	-	TRBD2	TGTGCCGGGGGGCTCGCGGGAGGGGCCAAAAACATTCAGTACTTC	CAGGLAGGAKNIQYF
TRBJ2-1	TRBV6-1	-	TRBD1	TGTGCCAGCAGAGACGACAGGGGGATTTACAATGAGCAGTTCTTC	CASRDDRGIYNEQFF
TRBJ2-4	TRBV27	-	-	TGTGCCAGCAGTCCCCGCCTTACTACCATTATAAGGACCAAAAACATTCAGTACTTC	CASSPRLTTIIRTKNIQYF
TRBJ2-3	TRBV11-2	-	TRBD1	TGTGCCAGCAGCTTGGGGCAGGGGGCAGTAGATACGCAGTATTTT	CASSLGQGAVDTQYF
TRBJ1-1	TRBV9	-	-	TGTGCCAGCAGCGCCCCTGGGGGGGTGCGGACTGAAGCTTTCTTT	CASSAPGGVRTEAFF
TRBJ2-1	TRBV7-9	-	-	TGTGCCAGCAGCTTAACGTCGGCGGGGAGCTCCTACAATGAGCAGTTCTTC	CASSLTSAGSSYNEQFF
TRBJ2-3	TRBV30	few	-	TGTGCCTGGAAATCCGCAGATACGCAGTATTTT	CAWKSADTQYF
TRBJ2-7	TRBV5-1	-	-	TGCGCCAGCAGCTTAGGCCGGGACTCCGAGCAGTACTTC	CASSLGRDSEQYF
TRBJ2-7	TRBV5-4	-	TRBD1	TGTGCCAGCAGCTTGCGGACAGGGAGGTACGAGCAGTACTTC	CASSLRTGRYEQYF
TRBJ2-5	TRBV18	-	TRBD2	TGTGCCAGCTCACCGCCAGGGACTAGCGTTCAAGAGACCCAGTACTTC	CASSPPGTSVQETQYF
TRBJ2-2	TRBV6-5	-	-	TGTGCCAGCAGTTACCGCGGGACGAACACCGGGGAGCTGTTTTTT	CASSYRGTNTGELFF
TRBJ2-5	TRBV5-1	-	-	TGCGCCAGCAGCTCGGGCTGGGGGGAACAAGAGACCCAGTACTTC	CASSSGWGEQETQYF
TRBJ1-5	TRBV2	-	-	TGTGCCAGCAGGCCTAATACCGGACAGAATCAGCCCCAGCATTTT	CASRPNTGQNQPQHF
TRBJ2-1	TRBV5-1	-	-	TGCGCCAGCAGCACGAAGGGGAAAAAACCTGACAATGAGCAGTTCTTC	CASSTKGKKPDNEQFF
TRBJ2-5	TRBV29-1	-	-	TGCAGCGCTTCGGCCACAGGCAACCAAGAGACCCAGTACTTC	CSASATGNQETQYF
TRBJ1-5	TRBV14	-	TRBD1	TGTGCCAGCAGCCACCATGAGGGGGCTTGCAATCAGCCCCAGCATTTT	CASSHHEGACNQPQHF
TRBJ2-4	TRBV6-1	-	TRBD1	TGTGCCGGAGTACAGGGGGCTTCAAACATTCAGTACTTC	CAGVQGASNIQYF
TRBJ1-1	TRBV10-2	-	-	TGCGCCAGCAGTGATATCGGAGGGTTGAATGAAGCTTTCTTT	CASSDIGGLNEAFF
TRBJ2-5	TRBV5-4	-	TRBD1	TGTGCCAGCAGCGCCCGGGACAGGGATGGGGAGACCCAGTACTTC	CASSARDRDGETQYF
TRBJ2-7	TRBV7-2	-	TRBD2	TGTGCCAGCAGCTTAGCTGCGGGAGGGCCTTACGAGCAGTACTTC	CASSLAAGGPYEQYF
TRBJ2-7	TRBV20-1	once	-	TGCAGTGCTCCTCTAGGCTACGAGCAGTACTTC	CSAPLGYEQYF
TRBJ1-5	TRBV10-3	-	TRBD1	TGTGCCATCAGCCGACAGGGTCAGGATCAGCCCCAGCATTTT	CAISRQGQDQPQHF
TRBJ2-7	TRBV7-6	-	TRBD2	TGTGCCAGCAGCTTAGGTCGGCGGGAGGGCCGGTACGAGCAGTACTTC	CASSLGRREGRYEQYF
TRBJ1-2	TRBV7-9	-	-	TGTGCCAGCAGCTCCTCAGCTGGGACTTGGGGTGGCTACACCTTC	CASSSSAGTWGGYTF
TRBJ2-1	TRBV5-1	-	-	TGCGCCAGCAGCCCCACAGGGCGTGGGGACGACAATGAGCAGTTCTTC	CASSPTGRGDDNEQFF
TRBJ1-1	TRBV28	-	TRBD1	TGTGCCAGCATCTTGGGATCAGGGGGTACTGAAGCTTTCTTT	CASILGSGGTEAFF
TRBJ1-4	TRBV28	-	TRBD1	TGTGCCAGCAGTTTAGGGGGCACAGGGGGAAGGACTAATGAAAAACTGTTTTTT	CASSLGGTGGRTNEKLFF
TRBJ2-7	TRBV27	-	-	TGTGCCAGCAGTGGGGGGTCGGTATATGAGCAGTACTTC	CASSGGSVYEQYF
TRBJ2-5	TRBV5-1	-	TRBD2	TGCGCCAGCAGCTTGGCTACTAGCGGGAGTTCAGGAGAGACCCAGTACTTC	CASSLATSGSSGETQYF
TRBJ2-7	TRBV11-3	few	TRBD2	TGTGCCAGCAGCTTAGCTAGCGGGATTGAGTACGAGCAGTACTTC	CASSLASGIEYEQYF
TRBJ2-5	TRBV28	few	TRBD2	TGTGCCAGCAGTTTAATCCCTAGCGGGAGGTACCAAGAGACCCAGTACTTC	CASSLIPSGRYQETQYF
TRBJ2-2	TRBV10-2	once	-	TGCGCCAGCAGTGAGCATGGAGACACCGGGGAGCTGTTTTTT	CASSEHGDTGELFF
TRBJ1-3	TRBV19	-	-	TGTGCCAGTAGTATAGAAGCACCCTCTACCGTAAACTCTGGAAACACCATATATTTT	CASSIEAPSTVNSGNTIYF
TRBJ2-7	TRBV6-1	-	-	TGTGCCAGCAGTTATGAGACTATCTACGAGCAGTACTTC	CASSYETIYEQYF
TRBJ2-6	TRBV28	-	TRBD1	TGTGCCAGCAGTTTCACAGGGGCTTCTGGGGCCAACGTCCTGACTTTC	CASSFTGASGANVLTF
TRBJ1-2	TRBV27	-	TRBD1	TGTGCCAGCAGTATGTTTTACCGGGACAGGGGGGCAGGAGACACCTTC	CASSMFYRDRGAGDTF
TRBJ2-7	TRBV7-9	-	TRBD1	TGTGCCAGCAGCCCCCGGGACAGGGAGAAAGGCGAGCAGTACTTC	CASSPRDREKGEQYF